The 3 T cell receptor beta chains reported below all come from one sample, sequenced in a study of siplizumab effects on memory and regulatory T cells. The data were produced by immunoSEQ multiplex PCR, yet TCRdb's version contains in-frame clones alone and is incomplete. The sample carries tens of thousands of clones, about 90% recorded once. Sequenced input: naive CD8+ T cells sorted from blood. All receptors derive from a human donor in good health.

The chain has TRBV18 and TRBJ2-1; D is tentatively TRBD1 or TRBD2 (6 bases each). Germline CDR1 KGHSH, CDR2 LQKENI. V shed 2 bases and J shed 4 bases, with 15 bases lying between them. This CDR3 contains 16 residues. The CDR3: CASSPVEGEAYNEQFF. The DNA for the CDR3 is TGTGCCAGCTCACCAGTGGAGGGGGAGGCGTACAATGAGCAGTTCTTC.

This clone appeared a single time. DNA of the CDR3: TGTGCCAGCCACAGGGGACTCGAGCAGTTCTTC. Amino acid sequence: CASHRGLEQFF. The chain joins TRBV27 to TRBJ2-1, with D maybe TRBD1 (7 bases). The germline V gene encodes CDR1 MNHEY and CDR2 SMNVEV (reference sequence). CDR3 size: 11 residues. The germline V and J ends were trimmed by 8 bases and 10 bases, with 12 bases remaining between them.

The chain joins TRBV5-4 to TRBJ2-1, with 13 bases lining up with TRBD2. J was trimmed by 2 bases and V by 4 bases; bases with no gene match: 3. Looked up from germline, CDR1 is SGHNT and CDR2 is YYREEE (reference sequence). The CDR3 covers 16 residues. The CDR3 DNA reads TGTGCCAGCAGCCCGACTAGCGGGGGGACCTACAATGAGCAGTTCTTC. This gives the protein CASSPTSGGTYNEQFF.